This TCR beta chain was sequenced for a study of blood T cell repertoires in COVID-19. The V and J ends lost 11 bases and 0 bases respectively, with 12 bases between them. The CDR3 is 13 residues long. Germline V gene lookup returns CDR1 ENHRY and CDR2 SYGVKD. Repertoires were generated with immunoSEQ multiplex PCR, while TCRdb's copy carries only in-frame clones and drops some. The sample shows roughly 200,000 clones, 85% of them seen only once. Participants came from fewer than 25 US areas, aged roughly 18 to 100 years. This chain joins TRBV10-3 and TRBJ2-3; the D is unclear. Sample: PBMCs or T cells enriched from blood (not recorded which). The receptor's source is a middle-aged man who had recovered from COVID-19. The CDR3 DNA reads TGTGCCTCAATGGCCCATAGCACAGATACGCAGTATTTT. Translated, it gives CASMAHSTDTQYF.